These T cell receptor beta chains were read from a single sample in a study of blood T cells in healthy people across ages. In TCRdb, the 5' RACE reads were re-called with MiXCR into one record per CDR3 protein. There are more than 1,400,000 distinct CDR3 sequences in the sample; approximately 38% occur only once, and 6.5% to 10% lies in the top ten. Input material: blood. These receptors were taken from a woman between 18 and 29 years old in good health. The CDR3 runs from the conserved cysteine through the conserved F or W. Each record gives: V gene, J gene, CDR3 length, CDR3 protein.

>TRBV11-2|TRBJ1-5|17
CASSLGAMVGSNQPQHF
>TRBV28|TRBJ2-3|14
CASSFRQHTDTQYF
>TRBV10-3|TRBJ2-7|14
CAIPAQGNNHEQYF
>TRBV10-3|TRBJ1-1|14
CAIRSTGSNTEAFF
>TRBV6-5|TRBJ2-3|14
CASSSRLSLDTQYF
>TRBV9|TRBJ2-3|13
CASSRGRTDTQYF
>TRBV7-2|TRBJ2-7|16
CASRRTSGAVSYEQYF
>TRBV24-1|TRBJ1-2|16
CATSGKGEAVGYGYTF
>TRBV24-1|TRBJ2-6|17
CATSDLHWGSGANVLTF
>TRBV5-1|TRBJ1-1|18
CASSLGVGRQDMNTEAFF
>TRBV9|TRBJ2-5|15
CAGSVGTGGQETQYF
>TRBV7-6|TRBJ1-1|15
CASHRGVLQNTEAFF
>TRBV20-1|TRBJ2-4|13
CSAPGQAKNIQYF
>TRBV29-1|TRBJ1-1|16
CSVEREQRFGNTEAFF
>TRBV12-3/TRBV12-4|TRBJ2-7|14
CASKDDSGSYEQYF
>TRBV12-3/TRBV12-4|TRBJ2-5|12
CASSLVREAQYF
>TRBV11-1|TRBJ2-1|15
CASSLGGGFSNEQFF
>TRBV27|TRBJ1-2|15
CASSPRTTADYGYTF
>TRBV6-6|TRBJ1-1|14
CASSSTQGETEAFF
>TRBV28|TRBJ1-5|18
CASSSIRTGGSSNQPQHF
>TRBV10-2|TRBJ1-5|14
CASRDRGVSQPQHF
>TRBV5-1|TRBJ2-1|13
CASIGSRNNEQFF
>TRBV10-3|TRBJ2-7|13
CAISEGEYNEQYF